Presented here are 23 T cell receptor beta chains from one specimen sequenced in a study of cytomegalovirus exposure and HLA in healthy donors. Vbeta (60) and Jbeta (13) primers were used in the PCR. The repertoire was sequenced with immunoSEQ multiplex PCR; TCRdb's copy has only in-frame clones and lacks some. The repertoire holds over 150,000 clones, 60% to 80% seen once, with 1.6% in the top ten. Sequencing was carried out using PBMCs. The receptors come from a woman aged 18-29 years in good health and CMV-seronegative.

The chain employs TRBV30 and TRBJ1-1, with 7 bases fitting TRBD1. V was pared by 7 bases and J by 5 bases, with 7 bases of the junction left unmatched. Germline V gives CDR1 GTSNPN, CDR2 SVGIG (reference sequence). This CDR3 comprises 12 residues. The CDR3 protein is CAFKQGWTEAFF. The CDR3 nucleotides are TGTGCCTTTAAACAGGGGTGGACTGAAGCTTTCTTT.

This chain links TRBV19 with TRBJ1-6; TRBD1 matches at 7 bases. The CDR3 has 14 residues. In germline, CDR1 is LNHDA, CDR2 SQIVND (reference sequence). The J segment lost 9 bases and the V segment lost 7 bases, leaving 9 bases of the junction unmatched. CDR3 sequence reads: CASNHQGVSSPLHF. DNA of the CDR3: TGTGCCAGTAACCACCAGGGGGTTAGTTCACCCCTCCACTTT.

The gene calls are TRBV29-1 and TRBJ1-1; 9 nucleotides match TRBD1. This CDR3 comprises 15 residues. J gave up 7 bases and V 0 bases, and 9 bases lay outside the gene matches. Germline CDR1 reads SQVTM; CDR2 reads ANQGSEA. The CDR3 loop reads CSVEEGGQGRVEAFF. The CDR3 DNA reads TGCAGCGTTGAAGAGGGGGGACAGGGTAGGGTTGAAGCTTTCTTT.

The gene calls are TRBV11-2 and TRBJ1-2; no clear D. Trimming cost V 7 bases and J 4 bases, with 13 bases left between them. This CDR3 comprises 13 residues. Germline V gene data show CDR1 as SGHAT and CDR2 as FQNNGV. This chain's CDR3 is CASTRGMSYGYTF. CDR3 nucleotides: TGTGCCAGCACCCGCGGTATGTCCTATGGCTACACCTTC.

This sequence joins TRBV15 and TRBJ2-1; possible D gene TRBD1, 6 bases. Looked up from germline, CDR1 is LNHNV and CDR2 is YYDKDF (reference sequence). The V and J ends lost 0 bases and 5 bases respectively, with 8 bases between them. The CDR3 loop spans 14 amino acids. The CDR3 DNA is TGTGCCACCAGCAGAGACTACAGGGACAATGAGCAGTTCTTC. This gives the protein CATSRDYRDNEQFF.

The chain recombines TRBV15 with TRBJ2-3, with 7 bases fitting TRBD1. V trimming: 1 base; J trimming: 1 base; junction bases outside the gene matches: 2. There are 15 residues in the CDR3. Germline CDR1 reads LNHNV; CDR2 reads YYDKDF (reference sequence). For the CDR3, the DNA is TGTGCCACCAGCAGAGGACAGGGTCGCACAGATACGCAGTATTTT. The encoded protein is CATSRGQGRTDTQYF.

The chain is built from TRBV10-3 and TRBJ1-1; 8 nucleotides match TRBD1. The CDR3 runs to 14 residues. CDR1 and CDR2 (germline): ENHRY, SYGVKD. Germline trimming cut 6 bases from V and 2 bases from J; bases unmatched to any gene: 5. The CDR3 DNA is TGTGCCATCAGCTCGGACAGGGCAAACACTGAAGCTTTCTTT. It translates to CAISSDRANTEAFF.

The chain is built from TRBV4-1 and TRBJ2-1, with D maybe TRBD2 (6 bases). V was clipped by 1 base and J by 9 bases, with 13 bases between them. The CDR3 loop spans 14 amino acids. Germline CDR1 MGHRA, CDR2 YSYEKL. CDR3 sequence (DNA): TGCGCCAGCAGCCAAGTGTCGGGAGAGGGTGAGCAGTTCTTC. It is translated as CASSQVSGEGEQFF.

The gene calls are TRBV19 and TRBJ2-7; the match to TRBD1 covers 7 bases. Looked up from germline, CDR1 is LNHDA and CDR2 is SQIVND (reference sequence). The junction had 9 bases not matched to a gene; V was cut back by 8 bases and J by 2 bases. The CDR3 sequence is 14 residues long. DNA of the CDR3: TGTGCCAGTTCCGACAGGGTAAATCCCTACGAGCAGTACTTC. Protein sequence: CASSDRVNPYEQYF.

The chain recombines TRBV19 with TRBJ1-2; 9 bases align to TRBD1. Per germline, CDR1 LNHDA and CDR2 SQIVND (reference sequence). The CDR3 loop spans 12 amino acids. V was pared by 6 bases and J by 7 bases, with 3 bases of the junction left unmatched. CDR3: CASRHRGLGYTF. The CDR3 DNA sequence: TGTGCCAGTAGACACAGGGGGCTTGGCTACACCTTC.

In its sample, this clone was seen once. V usage is TRBV5-8 and J usage is TRBJ2-3; D gene ambiguous. This CDR3 comprises 14 residues. Germline V gene sequence: CDR1 SGHTS, CDR2 YDEGEE. The V end lost 4 bases, the J end lost 4 bases, and 13 bases lay between the germline ends. The CDR3 is CASSPRVPSDTQYF. The CDR3 DNA reads TGTGCCAGCAGCCCCCGGGTCCCCTCAGATACGCAGTATTTT.

The rearrangement uses TRBV7-6 and TRBJ1-3; unclear D gene. Germline CDR1 reads SGHVS; CDR2 reads FNYEAQ. V shed 0 bases and J shed 0 bases, with 3 bases lying between them. The CDR3 runs to 14 residues. The CDR3 region has the DNA TGTGCCAGCAGCTTAGCCTACTCTGGAAACACCATATATTTT. It yields the protein CASSLAYSGNTIYF.

The chain is built from TRBV4-2 and TRBJ2-1, with 9 bases fitting TRBD1. The length of the CDR3 is 15 residues. Trimming at V came to 3 bases and at J to 8 bases, leaving 8 bases not matched to a gene. Germline CDR1 is LGHNA and CDR2 is YNFKEQ. Written as DNA, the CDR3 is TGTGCCAGCAGCCAGCGGACAGGGGATGTAGATGAGCAGTTCTTC. Its protein is CASSQRTGDVDEQFF.

The chain recombines TRBV5-6 with TRBJ1-5, with 8 bases fitting TRBD1. Germline V gene data show CDR1 as SGHDT and CDR2 as YYEEEE. The CDR3 extends over 16 amino acids. V was pared by 4 bases and J by 2 bases, with 8 bases of the junction left unmatched. The CDR3, as DNA: TGTGCCAGCAGCCTCAGGGGGCTTCCTCGCAATCAGCCCCAGCATTTT. It yields the protein CASSLRGLPRNQPQHF. The whole variable domain, remainder taken from reference TRBV5-6 and TRBJ1-5, is DAGVTQSPTHLIKTRGQQVTLRCSPKSGHDTVSWYQQALGQGPQFIFQYYEEEERQRGNFPDRFSGHQFPNYSSELNVNALLLGDSALYLCASSLRGLPRNQPQHFGDGTRLSIL.

The DNA for the CDR3 is TGTGCCAGCAGGGCTGGGACAGGGCCCTATGGCTACACCTTC. Translation gives CASRAGTGPYGYTF. The chain links TRBV28 to TRBJ1-2; TRBD1 aligns across 9 bases. J gave up 4 bases and V 6 bases, and 6 bases lay outside the gene matches. CDR3 length: 14 amino acids. Per the germline V gene, CDR1 is MDHEN and CDR2 is SYDVKM.

In this sample, this clone turned up a few times. The chain has TRBV5-1 and TRBJ2-5; 15 bases map to TRBD2. With V trimmed by 0 bases and J by 2 bases, 8 bases remained unmatched. Germline V gene sequence: CDR1 SGHRS, CDR2 YFSETQ. The CDR3 is 19 amino acids. The CDR3 region is CASSLGGTSGGPVQETQYF. As DNA, the CDR3 is TGCGCCAGCAGCTTGGGGGGGACTAGCGGGGGGCCTGTACAAGAGACCCAGTACTTC.

The rearrangement joins TRBV28 to TRBJ2-7; D not certain. Germline values: CDR1 MDHEN, CDR2 SYDVKM. With 5 bases removed from V and 3 bases from J, the gap between germline ends came to 14 bases. CDR3 size: 14 residues. CDR3 region: CASSLPYLNYEQYF. Written as DNA, the CDR3 is TGTGCCAGCAGTCTACCTTACCTGAACTACGAGCAGTACTTC.

The V and J genes are TRBV7-3 and TRBJ1-1; D possibly corresponds to TRBD1 (5 bases). The CDR3 consists of 16 residues. Germline V lookup: CDR1 SGHTA, CDR2 FQGTGA. V gave up 6 bases and J gave up 6 bases, with 23 bases separating them. Here the CDR3 DNA reads TGTGCCAGCAGTCAAACGGTTTTGGGTGGGGGGGCTGAAGCTTTCTTT. It is translated as CASSQTVLGGGAEAFF.

This sequence joins TRBV19 and TRBJ1-1; TRBD1 aligns across 7 bases. V lost 0 bases and J lost 4; bases outside the gene matches: 2. The CDR3 is made up of 14 amino acids. Per the germline V gene, CDR1 is LNHDA and CDR2 is SQIVND (reference sequence). This CDR3 reads CASSIDPGGTEAFF. CDR3 sequence (DNA): TGTGCCAGTAGTATAGATCCAGGGGGCACTGAAGCTTTCTTT.

The genes are TRBV5-1 and TRBJ1-1, with D possibly TRBD1 on 6 matching bases. Germline V gene data show CDR1 as SGHRS and CDR2 as YFSETQ. The CDR3 is 14 amino acids. V was clipped by 2 bases and J by 0 bases, with 8 bases between them. The CDR3 reads CASSFQGLNTEAFF. The CDR3 region has the DNA TGCGCCAGCAGCTTTCAGGGGCTGAACACTGAAGCTTTCTTT.

The chain recombines TRBV11-1 with TRBJ1-1, with a weak D call TRBD1 (5 bases). Germline loops: CDR1 SGHAT, CDR2 FQDESV (reference sequence). The CDR3 covers 14 residues. V lost 1 base to trimming and J lost 3 bases, with 9 bases between them. CDR3 sequence: CASSLVGGHTEAFF. CDR3 DNA: TGTGCCAGCAGCTTAGTGGGGGGACACACTGAAGCTTTCTTT. Full variable domain (rest looked up from reference TRBV11-1 and TRBJ1-1): EAEVAQSPRYKITEKSQAVAFWCDPISGHATLYWYRQILGQGPELLVQFQDESVVDDSQLPKDRFSAERLKGVDSTLKIQPAELGDSAMYLCASSLVGGHTEAFFGQGTRLTVV.

This clone has a single count. The chain uses TRBV4-3 and TRBJ2-2; 11 bases agree with TRBD2. The CDR3 totals 17 residues. The germline CDR1 and CDR2 sequences are LGHNA and YSLEER. V shed 4 bases, J shed 4 bases, and the junction held 8 bases outside the gene matches. This CDR3 is CASSLGTSGRSTGELFF. The CDR3 DNA reads as TGCGCCAGCAGCCTGGGAACTAGCGGGAGATCCACCGGGGAGCTGTTTTTT.

This chain connects TRBV19 to TRBJ1-4, with 7 positions matching TRBD1. J gave up 3 bases and V 5 bases, and 6 bases lay outside the gene matches. This CDR3 has 15 amino acids. Germline V gene lookup returns CDR1 LNHDA and CDR2 SQIVND (reference sequence). For the CDR3, the DNA is TGTGCCAGTAGTCCACGGACAGGCTCTAATGAAAAACTGTTTTTT. As protein: CASSPRTGSNEKLFF.